Listed here is a single T cell receptor (beta chain). V gave up 5 bases and J gave up 0 bases, with 16 bases separating them. The CDR3 extends over 15 amino acids. Germline loops: CDR1 SQVTM, CDR2 ANQGSEA. What was sequenced were expressed TCRB transcripts, since all of the isolated RNA had been reverse transcribed. Method: immunoSEQ multiplex PCR; TCRdb's copy keeps in-frame clones and lacks some. The sample lists more than 300,000 clones; roughly 8% were seen once. These data originate in a study of beta chain features in type 1 diabetes. The specimen was central memory CD4+ T cells from blood. The chain joins TRBV29-1 to TRBJ1-1; D call uncertain. The sequence was collected from a woman between 18 and 29 years old in good health. The CDR3 DNA is TGCAGCGTTCAACTCTTACAGAACATGAACACTGAAGCTTTCTTT. Translated, it gives CSVQLLQNMNTEAFF.